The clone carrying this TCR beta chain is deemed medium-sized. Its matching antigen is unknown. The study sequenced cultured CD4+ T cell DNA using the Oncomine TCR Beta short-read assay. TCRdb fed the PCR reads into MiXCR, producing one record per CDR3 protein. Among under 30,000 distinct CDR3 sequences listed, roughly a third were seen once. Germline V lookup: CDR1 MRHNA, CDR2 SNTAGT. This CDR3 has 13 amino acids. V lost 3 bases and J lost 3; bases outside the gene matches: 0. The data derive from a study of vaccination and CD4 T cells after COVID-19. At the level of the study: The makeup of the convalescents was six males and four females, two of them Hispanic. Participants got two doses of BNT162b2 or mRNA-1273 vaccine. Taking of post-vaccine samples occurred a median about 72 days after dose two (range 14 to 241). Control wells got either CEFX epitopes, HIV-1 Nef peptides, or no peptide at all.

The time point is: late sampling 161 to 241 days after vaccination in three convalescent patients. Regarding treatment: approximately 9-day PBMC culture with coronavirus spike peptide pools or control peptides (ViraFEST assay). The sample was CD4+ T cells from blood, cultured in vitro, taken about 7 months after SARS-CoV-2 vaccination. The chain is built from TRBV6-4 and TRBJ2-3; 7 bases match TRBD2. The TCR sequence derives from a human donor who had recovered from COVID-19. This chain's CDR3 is CASSERETDTQYF. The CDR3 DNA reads TGTGCCAGCAGTGAGCGGGAGACAGATACGCAGTATTTT.